The 25 T cell receptor beta chains below come from one sample, sequenced in a study of cytomegalovirus exposure and HLA in healthy donors. Some clones are missing from TCRdb's copy, which holds only in-frame ones; the method was immunoSEQ multiplex PCR. The table has under 200,000 clones, nearly 90% seen once. The sequenced sample consisted of PBMCs. These receptors all come from a woman aged 18-35 years in good health and CMV-seropositive.

CDR3 region: CASSIQQGYGEQFF. The CDR3 DNA reads TGTGCCAGCAGCATCCAACAGGGGTATGGTGAGCAGTTCTTC. The rearrangement uses TRBV7-8 and TRBJ2-1, with 7 bases matching TRBD1. The CDR3 extends over 14 amino acids. Germline trimming cut 5 bases from V and 9 bases from J; bases unmatched to any gene: 10. The V gene's germline CDR1 is SGHVS and CDR2 FQNEAQ.

The CDR3 loop is CAWADRQSSYNEQFF. CDR3 nucleotide sequence: TGTGCCTGGGCCGACAGGCAGAGCTCCTACAATGAGCAGTTCTTC. J is TRBJ2-1 and V is TRBV30; a possible D gene is TRBD1 (6 bases). This CDR3 is 15 amino acids long. Deletions cut 5 bases from V and 0 bases from J, with 14 bases between. Germline V gene lookup returns CDR1 GTSNPN and CDR2 SVGIG (reference sequence).

V gene TRBV7-9 combines with J gene TRBJ2-5, with D possibly matching TRBD2 (6 bases). The length of the CDR3 is 15 residues. The V gene's germline CDR1 is SEHNR and CDR2 FQNEAQ (reference sequence). The ends were cut back, 0 bases at V and 4 bases at J, with 12 bases in the middle. Here the CDR3 DNA reads TGTGCCAGCAGCTTAGCTGGGGGGATGGGAGAGACCCAGTACTTC. Its protein product is CASSLAGGMGETQYF.

The chain couples TRBV2 to TRBJ2-3; tentatively, D is TRBD1 (9 bases). The CDR3 spans 16 residues. Germline V gives CDR1 SNHLY, CDR2 FYNNEI. Trimming pared 7 bases from V and 5 bases from J, leaving 22 bases between. This CDR3 reads CASTLSGGQGKDTQYF. DNA of the CDR3: TGTGCCAGCACCCTAAGCGGGGGACAGGGAAAAGATACGCAGTATTTT.

The J gene is TRBJ2-7, the V gene TRBV6-5; D might be TRBD2 (6 bases). Germline V gives CDR1 MNHEY, CDR2 SVGAGI. The V gene lost 0 bases and the J gene lost 0 bases, with 12 bases spanning the gap. The CDR3 has 16 amino acids. Here the CDR3 DNA reads TGTGCCAGCAGTTACTCGGTGGGAGGCCACTCCTACGAGCAGTACTTC. This sequence encodes CASSYSVGGHSYEQYF.

The genes are TRBV4-3 and TRBJ2-7; TRBD1 is a possible D gene (6 bases). Trimming took off 0 bases at V and 3 bases at J, with 9 bases between the two ends. The germline CDR1 and CDR2 sequences are LGHNA and YSLEER. The CDR3 consists of 14 residues. This CDR3 is CASSQETGNYEQYF. CDR3 nucleotides: TGCGCCAGCAGCCAAGAAACAGGGAACTACGAGCAGTACTTC.

The chain employs TRBV30 and TRBJ2-1; a weak D match, TRBD1 (5 bases). Germline values: CDR1 GTSNPN, CDR2 SVGIG (reference sequence). V lost 0 bases and J 8 bases, leaving 14 bases between the germline ends. The CDR3 is 14 amino acids. In DNA, the CDR3 is TGTGCCTGGAGTGTAACAAACAGGTTTTATGAGCAGTTCTTC. Protein sequence: CAWSVTNRFYEQFF.

The V and J genes are TRBV29-1 and TRBJ1-1; D is possibly TRBD1 (6 bases). The CDR3 contains 15 residues. The ends were cut back, 5 bases at V and 4 bases at J, with 20 bases in the middle. Germline V gene sequence: CDR1 SQVTM, CDR2 ANQGSEA. The CDR3 loop is CSVIVMGARGTEAFF. CDR3 nucleotide sequence: TGCAGCGTTATAGTCATGGGGGCTCGGGGCACTGAAGCTTTCTTT.

This chain links TRBV2 with TRBJ2-7; 7 bases map to TRBD1. Germline CDR1 is SNHLY and CDR2 is FYNNEI. This CDR3 contains 13 residues. With V trimmed by 10 bases and J by 7 bases, 13 bases remained unmatched. The CDR3 protein is CAIFPTGTGEQYF. The CDR3 DNA reads TGTGCCATATTTCCGACAGGGACGGGGGAGCAGTACTTC.

The J gene is TRBJ2-1, the V gene TRBV2, with 9 bases lining up with TRBD2. The CDR3 runs 18 residues. Germline CDR1 is SNHLY and CDR2 is FYNNEI. The ends lost 1 base at V and 6 bases at J; junction bases unmatched: 13. This chain's CDR3 is CASSEVAGAYHPVNEQFF. DNA for the CDR3: TGTGCCAGCAGTGAAGTAGCGGGAGCCTACCATCCTGTCAATGAGCAGTTCTTC.

The rearrangement joins TRBV7-2 to TRBJ1-5, with D perhaps TRBD1 (5 bases). Germline CDR1 and CDR2: SGHTA and FQGNSA. This CDR3 region has 14 residues. The ends were cut back, 2 bases at V and 7 bases at J, with 12 bases in the middle. The DNA for the CDR3 is TGTGCCAGCAGCTTACAGGGTTTTGGGCAGCCCCAGCATTTT. This sequence encodes CASSLQGFGQPQHF.

The chain employs TRBV11-2 and TRBJ2-1; possibly TRBD2 for D (6 bases). This CDR3 comprises 14 residues. Germline CDR1 is SGHAT and CDR2 is FQNNGV. The germline V and J ends were trimmed by 1 base and 5 bases, with 9 bases remaining between them. The chain's CDR3 is CASSLGTNNNEQFF. The CDR3 region has the DNA TGTGCCAGCAGCTTAGGGACTAACAACAATGAGCAGTTCTTC.

The chain is built from TRBV7-2 and TRBJ2-7, with D maybe TRBD2 (6 bases). The CDR3 runs 13 residues. Germline V gene data show CDR1 as SGHTA and CDR2 as FQGNSA. Trimming left V 0 bases short and J 5 bases short, with 8 bases between. The CDR3 here is CASSLAGGDEQYF. The CDR3, as DNA: TGTGCCAGCAGCTTAGCGGGGGGAGACGAGCAGTACTTC. The whole variable domain, filled in from reference TRBV7-2 and TRBJ2-7, reads GAGVSQSPSNKVTEKGKDVELRCDPISGHTALYWYRQSLGQGLEFLIYFQGNSAPDKSGLPSDRFSAERTGGSVSTLTIQRTQQEDSAVYLCASSLAGGDEQYFGPGTRLTVT.

The chain has TRBV19 and TRBJ1-2, with 9 bases identical to TRBD1. V gave up 5 bases and J gave up 7 bases; unmatched junction bases: 11. The length of the CDR3 is 15 residues. Germline V lookup: CDR1 LNHDA, CDR2 SQIVND (reference sequence). The CDR3 nucleotides are TGTGCCAGTAGTCGGGGGGACAGGGAGACGGGTGGCTACACCTTC. Its protein is CASSRGDRETGGYTF.

The chain couples TRBV4-3 to TRBJ2-3; 10 bases match TRBD2. The V segment lost 0 bases and the J segment 11 bases; nucleotides outside the gene matches: 14. The CDR3 length is 17 residues. Germline V gives CDR1 LGHNA, CDR2 YSLEER. The CDR3 bases are TGCGCCAGCAGCCAAGATCAGGGCGGCCGAGCGGGAGGGAAGCAGTATTTT. This sequence encodes CASSQDQGGRAGGKQYF.

The chain recombines TRBV27 with TRBJ2-7; D might be TRBD1 (5 bases). Germline lookup yields CDR1 MNHEY and CDR2 SMNVEV (reference sequence). This CDR3 spans 14 amino acids. Trimming took 2 bases from V and 4 from J, leaving 12 bases between them. The CDR3 DNA reads TGTGCCAGCAGTTTAGCAGGGTACCGGTACGAGCAGTACTTC. It codes for CASSLAGYRYEQYF.

This clone has just a few counts. For the CDR3, the DNA is TGTGCCAGCAGCCCTAACAGGATCGGGGGCTACACCTTC. Translated, it gives CASSPNRIGGYTF. This rearrangement joins TRBV11-2 to TRBJ1-2; possibly TRBD1 for D (5 bases). Deletions cut 5 bases from V and 8 bases from J, with 15 bases between. The germline V gene has CDR1 SGHAT and CDR2 FQNNGV. The CDR3 extends over 13 amino acids.

J is TRBJ2-5 and V is TRBV27; D gene unclear. The CDR3 runs to 16 residues. The ends were cut back, 5 bases at V and 5 bases at J, with 21 bases in the middle. Germline lookup yields CDR1 MNHEY and CDR2 SMNVEV (reference sequence). The CDR3 reads CASSRLPVSMEETQYF. The CDR3 DNA sequence: TGTGCCAGCAGTCGCCTTCCAGTATCTATGGAGGAGACCCAGTACTTC.

V is TRBV10-3 and J is TRBJ2-2, with D perhaps TRBD1 (5 bases). From germline, CDR1 is ENHRY and CDR2 SYGVKD. The CDR3 covers 12 residues. Trimming stripped 5 bases from V and 6 bases from J, with 7 bases between. The CDR3 here is CAISRGAGELFF. The DNA for the CDR3 is TGTGCCATCAGTAGGGGTGCCGGGGAGCTGTTTTTT.

The chain employs TRBV5-6 and TRBJ2-1; tentatively, D is TRBD1 (6 bases). V gave up 3 bases and J gave up 3 bases, with 16 bases separating them. The length of the CDR3 is 16 residues. CDR1 is SGHDT, CDR2 YYEEEE, per germline. The CDR3 DNA is TGTGCCAGCAGCTCACCCAACCACAGGGTCTACAATGAGCAGTTCTTC. It is translated as CASSSPNHRVYNEQFF.

The chain uses TRBV15 and TRBJ1-5; 7 nucleotides match TRBD1. Germline loops: CDR1 LNHNV, CDR2 YYDKDF (reference sequence). With 6 bases clipped from V and 3 bases from J, the junction kept 8 bases outside the gene matches. This CDR3 has 15 residues. The CDR3: CATREDRADNQPQHF. In DNA, the CDR3 is TGTGCCACCAGGGAAGACAGGGCCGACAATCAGCCCCAGCATTTT.

This rearrangement joins TRBV7-2 to TRBJ1-1, with TRBD1 matching 7 bases. CDR1 and CDR2 (germline): SGHTA, FQGNSA. The J segment lost 4 bases and the V segment lost 3 bases, leaving 5 bases of the junction unmatched. The length of the CDR3 is 14 residues. As DNA, the CDR3 is TGTGCCAGCAGCTTGGGACAGTCCGGCACTGAAGCTTTCTTT. This sequence encodes CASSLGQSGTEAFF.

The rearrangement joins TRBV2 to TRBJ2-3, with TRBD2 identical over 7 bases. CDR1 and CDR2 from the germline V gene are SNHLY and FYNNEI. The CDR3 has 14 amino acids. V was pared by 7 bases and J by 3 bases, with 7 bases of the junction left unmatched. The CDR3 sequence is CASKREVGTDTQYF. DNA for the CDR3: TGTGCCAGCAAACGGGAGGTAGGAACAGATACGCAGTATTTT.

This chain connects TRBV27 to TRBJ2-7; weak D call: TRBD1 (5 bases). The CDR3 covers 15 residues. Germline V CDR1 and CDR2: MNHEY, SMNVEV (reference sequence). V lost 5 bases to trimming and J lost 5 bases, with 19 bases between them. The CDR3 DNA sequence: TGTGCCAGCAGTCAGGGTTTGGCAGGGCGCCACGAGCAGTACTTC. It is translated as CASSQGLAGRHEQYF.

A remark on this clone: Other DNA sequences in the same sample also yield this CDR3. This sequence joins TRBV5-1 and TRBJ1-1, with unresolved D. Germline V lookup: CDR1 SGHRS, CDR2 YFSETQ. This CDR3 has 13 amino acids. The V end was cut by 1 base, the J end by 1 base, with 5 bases between. The CDR3 DNA reads TGCGCCAGCAGCTTGCAGGAGAACACTGAAGCTTTCTTT. Translating gives CASSLQENTEAFF. The variable domain in full, completed from reference TRBV5-1 and TRBJ1-1, reads KAGVTQTPRYLIKTRGQQVTLSCSPISGHRSVSWYQQTPGQGLQFLFEYFSETQRNKGNFPGRFSGRQFSNSRSEMNVSTLELGDSALYLCASSLQENTEAFFGQGTRLTVV.